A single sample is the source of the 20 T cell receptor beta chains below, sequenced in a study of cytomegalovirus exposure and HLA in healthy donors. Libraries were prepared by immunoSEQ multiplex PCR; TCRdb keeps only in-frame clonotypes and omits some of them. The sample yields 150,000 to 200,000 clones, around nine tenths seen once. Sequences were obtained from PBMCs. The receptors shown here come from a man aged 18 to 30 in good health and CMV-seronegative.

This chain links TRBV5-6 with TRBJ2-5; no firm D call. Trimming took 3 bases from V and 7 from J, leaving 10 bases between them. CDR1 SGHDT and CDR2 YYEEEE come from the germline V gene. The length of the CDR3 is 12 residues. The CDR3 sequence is CASSSTAGTQYF. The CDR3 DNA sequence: TGTGCCAGCAGCTCTACTGCCGGGACCCAGTACTTC.

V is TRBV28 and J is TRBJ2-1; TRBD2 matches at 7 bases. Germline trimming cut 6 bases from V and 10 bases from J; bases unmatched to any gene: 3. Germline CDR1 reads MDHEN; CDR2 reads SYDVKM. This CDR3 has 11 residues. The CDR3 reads CASSLLAEQFF. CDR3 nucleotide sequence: TGTGCCAGCAGCCTACTAGCGGAGCAGTTCTTC.

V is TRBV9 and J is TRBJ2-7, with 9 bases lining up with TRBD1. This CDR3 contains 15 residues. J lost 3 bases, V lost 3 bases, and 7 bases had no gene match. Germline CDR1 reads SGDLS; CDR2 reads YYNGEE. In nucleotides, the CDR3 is TGTGCCAGCAGCGCAGCGGACAGGGGTTACTACGAGCAGTACTTC. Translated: CASSAADRGYYEQYF.

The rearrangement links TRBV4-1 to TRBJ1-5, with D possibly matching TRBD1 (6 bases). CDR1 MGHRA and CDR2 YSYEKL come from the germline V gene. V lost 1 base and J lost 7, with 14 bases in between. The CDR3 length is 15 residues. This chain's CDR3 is CASSQVGQGRQPQHF. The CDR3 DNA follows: TGCGCCAGCAGCCAAGTAGGGCAGGGGCGCCAGCCCCAGCATTTT.

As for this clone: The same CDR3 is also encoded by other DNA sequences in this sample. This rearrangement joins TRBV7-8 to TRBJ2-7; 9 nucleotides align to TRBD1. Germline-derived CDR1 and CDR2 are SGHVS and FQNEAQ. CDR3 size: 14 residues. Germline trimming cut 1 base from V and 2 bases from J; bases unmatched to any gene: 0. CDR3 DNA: TGTGCCAGCAGCTTAGGACAGGGGGCCTACGAGCAGTACTTC. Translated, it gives CASSLGQGAYEQYF.

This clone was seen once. DNA for the CDR3: TGTGCCAGCAGTGGGAGAACTAGCGGGAGTACGCAGTATTTT. It specifies CASSGRTSGSTQYF. This chain connects TRBV2 to TRBJ2-3; 11 positions match TRBD2. Germline values: CDR1 SNHLY, CDR2 FYNNEI. V shed 4 bases, J shed 8 bases, and the junction held 5 bases outside the gene matches. The CDR3 contains 14 residues.

CDR3 residues: CASSESGVWGLVGGEQFF. CDR3 sequence (DNA): TGCGCCAGCAGTGAGTCGGGAGTTTGGGGACTAGTTGGAGGTGAGCAGTTCTTC. The V gene is TRBV10-1, the J gene TRBJ2-1; 8 nucleotides line up with TRBD2. The ends lost 0 bases at V and 9 bases at J; junction bases unmatched: 16. This CDR3 spans 18 amino acids. Germline V gene sequence: CDR1 WNHNN, CDR2 SYGVQD (reference sequence).

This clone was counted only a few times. CDR3 DNA: TGTGCCAGCAGTGGGGAGATGGGAGCTTTCTTT. Its protein product is CASSGEMGAFF. J is TRBJ1-1 and V is TRBV2; no reliable D call. Trimming cost V 4 bases and J 10 bases, with 10 bases left between them. In germline, CDR1 is SNHLY, CDR2 FYNNEI. The CDR3 runs 11 residues.

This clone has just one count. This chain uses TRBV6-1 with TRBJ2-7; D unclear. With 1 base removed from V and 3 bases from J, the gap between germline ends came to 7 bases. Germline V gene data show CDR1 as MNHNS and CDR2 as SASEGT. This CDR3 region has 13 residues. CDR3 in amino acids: CASSEVASYEQYV. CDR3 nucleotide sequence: TGTGCCAGCAGTGAAGTGGCTAGCTACGAGCAGTACGTC.

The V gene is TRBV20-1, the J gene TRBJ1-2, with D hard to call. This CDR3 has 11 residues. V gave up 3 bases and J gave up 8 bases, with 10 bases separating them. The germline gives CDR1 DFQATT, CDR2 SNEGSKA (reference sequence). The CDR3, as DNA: TGCAGTGCTAGCTCCTTCCTCGGCTACACCTTC. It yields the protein CSASSFLGYTF.

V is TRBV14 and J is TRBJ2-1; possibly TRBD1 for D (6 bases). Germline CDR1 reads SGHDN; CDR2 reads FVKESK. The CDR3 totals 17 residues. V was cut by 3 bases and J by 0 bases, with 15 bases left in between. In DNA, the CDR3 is TGTGCCAGCAGCCACGTCTCGGGGACATTCTCCTACAATGAGCAGTTCTTC. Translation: CASSHVSGTFSYNEQFF.

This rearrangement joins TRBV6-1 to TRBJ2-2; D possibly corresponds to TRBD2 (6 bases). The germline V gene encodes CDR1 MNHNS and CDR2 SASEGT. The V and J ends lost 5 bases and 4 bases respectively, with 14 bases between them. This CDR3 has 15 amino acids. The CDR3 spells CASSPRGTPTGELFF. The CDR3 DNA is TGTGCCAGCAGTCCCCGAGGGACTCCCACCGGGGAGCTGTTTTTT.

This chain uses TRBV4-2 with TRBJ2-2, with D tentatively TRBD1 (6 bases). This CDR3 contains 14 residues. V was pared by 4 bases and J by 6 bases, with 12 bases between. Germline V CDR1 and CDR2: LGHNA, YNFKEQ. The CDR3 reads CASSPIQGSGELFF. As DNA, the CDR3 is TGTGCCAGCAGCCCAATACAGGGTTCCGGGGAGCTGTTTTTT.

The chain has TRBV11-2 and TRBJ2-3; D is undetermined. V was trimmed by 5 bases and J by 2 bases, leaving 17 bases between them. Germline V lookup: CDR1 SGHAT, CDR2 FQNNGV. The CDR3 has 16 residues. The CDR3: CASSPAASGNTDTQYF. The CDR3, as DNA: TGTGCCAGCAGCCCGGCAGCGTCGGGTAACACAGATACGCAGTATTTT.

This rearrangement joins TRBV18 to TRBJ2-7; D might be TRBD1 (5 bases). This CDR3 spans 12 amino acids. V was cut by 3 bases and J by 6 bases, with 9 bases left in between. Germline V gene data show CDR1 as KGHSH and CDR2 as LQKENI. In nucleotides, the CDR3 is TGTGCCAGCTCACCTGACAGAGCCGAGCAGTACTTC. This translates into CASSPDRAEQYF.

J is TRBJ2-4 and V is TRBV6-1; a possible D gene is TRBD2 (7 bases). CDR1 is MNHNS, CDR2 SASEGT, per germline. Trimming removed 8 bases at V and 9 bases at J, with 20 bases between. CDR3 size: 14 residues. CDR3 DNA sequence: TGTGCCAGCGGGTATGCGGGGGCGGCCGGCATTCAGTACTTC. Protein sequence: CASGYAGAAGIQYF.

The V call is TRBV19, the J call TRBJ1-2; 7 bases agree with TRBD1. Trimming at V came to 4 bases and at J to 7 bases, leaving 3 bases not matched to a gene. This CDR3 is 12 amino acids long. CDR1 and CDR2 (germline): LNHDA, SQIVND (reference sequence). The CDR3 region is CASSKTGTGYTF. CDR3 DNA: TGTGCCAGTAGTAAGACAGGGACTGGCTACACCTTC.

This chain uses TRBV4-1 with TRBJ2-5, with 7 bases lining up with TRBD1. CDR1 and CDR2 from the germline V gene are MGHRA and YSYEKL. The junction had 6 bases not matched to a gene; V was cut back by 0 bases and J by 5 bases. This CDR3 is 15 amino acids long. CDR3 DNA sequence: TGCGCCAGCAGCCAAGATACGGACAGGCGCGAGACCCAGTACTTC. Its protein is CASSQDTDRRETQYF.

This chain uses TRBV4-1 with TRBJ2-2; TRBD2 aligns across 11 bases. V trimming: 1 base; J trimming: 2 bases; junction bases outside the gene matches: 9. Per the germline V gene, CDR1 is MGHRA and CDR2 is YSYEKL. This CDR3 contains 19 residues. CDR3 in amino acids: CASSQGPLTSGVNTGELFF. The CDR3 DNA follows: TGCGCCAGCAGCCAAGGCCCCCTGACTAGCGGGGTTAACACCGGGGAGCTGTTTTTT.

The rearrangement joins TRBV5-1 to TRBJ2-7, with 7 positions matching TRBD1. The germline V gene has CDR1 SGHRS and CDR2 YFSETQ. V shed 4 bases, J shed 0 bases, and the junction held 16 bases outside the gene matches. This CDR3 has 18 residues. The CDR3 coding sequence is TGCGCCAGCAGCCAGATCTCCGGGACAGCAAGATCCTCCTACGAGCAGTACGTC. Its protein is CASSQISGTARSSYEQYV.